The TCR beta chain under discussion was sequenced for a study of Ad26.COV2.S vaccination and SARS-CoV-2 variants. Regarding the study as a whole: Total T cell responses were possibly underestimated by TCR breadth and depth analyses. Placebo recipients trailed vaccine recipients in spike-specific TCR breadth.

This clone was recorded many times. Its antigen is not identified. Data came from immunoSEQ multiplex PCR; TCRdb stores just in-frame clones and leaves some out. The profile shows hundreds of thousands of clones, less than 90% of them singletons. As for treatment: some 19 received Ad26.COV2.S at low or high dose, single or two shots; about five received placebo; per-sample allocation not given. Following the first vaccine or placebo injection, samples were taken on day 63. Trimming pared 5 bases from V and 4 bases from J, leaving 8 bases between. This CDR3 contains 12 residues. In germline, CDR1 is SGHAT, CDR2 FQNNGV.

The TCR originated in a person aged 18 to 65 who received the Ad26.COV2.S COVID-19 vaccine or a placebo. Sample: peripheral blood, taken in a trial of Ad26.COV2.S vaccine versus placebo. V usage is TRBV11-2 and J usage is TRBJ1-1, with D tentatively TRBD1 (5 bases). For the CDR3, the DNA is TGTGCCAGCAGCCACCAGGGCACTGAAGCTTTCTTT. It specifies CASSHQGTEAFF.